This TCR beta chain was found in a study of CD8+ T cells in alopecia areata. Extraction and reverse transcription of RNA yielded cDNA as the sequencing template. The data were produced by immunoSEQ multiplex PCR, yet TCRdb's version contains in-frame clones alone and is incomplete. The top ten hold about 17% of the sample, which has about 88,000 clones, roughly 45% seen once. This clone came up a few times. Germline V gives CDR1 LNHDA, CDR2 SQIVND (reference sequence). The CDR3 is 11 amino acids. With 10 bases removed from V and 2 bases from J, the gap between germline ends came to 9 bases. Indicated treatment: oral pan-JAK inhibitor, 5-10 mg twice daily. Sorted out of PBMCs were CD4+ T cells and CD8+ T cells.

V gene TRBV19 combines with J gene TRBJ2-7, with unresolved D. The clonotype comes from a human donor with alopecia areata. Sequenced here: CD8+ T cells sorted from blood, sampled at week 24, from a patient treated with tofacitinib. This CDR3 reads CATASTYEQYF. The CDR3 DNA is TGTGCCACTGCATCGACCTACGAGCAGTACTTC.